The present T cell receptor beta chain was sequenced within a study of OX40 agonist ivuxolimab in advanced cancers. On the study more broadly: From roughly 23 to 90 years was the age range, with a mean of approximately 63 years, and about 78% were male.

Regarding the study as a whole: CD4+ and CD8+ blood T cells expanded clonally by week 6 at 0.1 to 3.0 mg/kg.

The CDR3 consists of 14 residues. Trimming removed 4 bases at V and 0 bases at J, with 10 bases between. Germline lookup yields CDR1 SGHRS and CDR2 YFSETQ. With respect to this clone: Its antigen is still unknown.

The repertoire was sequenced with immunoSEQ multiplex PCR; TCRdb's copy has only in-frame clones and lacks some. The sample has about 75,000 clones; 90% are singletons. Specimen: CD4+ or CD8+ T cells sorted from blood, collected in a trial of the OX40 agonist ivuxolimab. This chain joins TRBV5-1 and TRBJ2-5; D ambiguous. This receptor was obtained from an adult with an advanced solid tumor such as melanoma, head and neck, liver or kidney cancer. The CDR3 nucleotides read TGCGCCAGCAGCACAATGACGGACCAAGAGACCCAGTACTTC. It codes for CASSTMTDQETQYF. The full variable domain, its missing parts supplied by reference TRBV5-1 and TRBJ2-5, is KAGVTQTPRYLIKTRGQQVTLSCSPISGHRSVSWYQQTPGQGLQFLFEYFSETQRNKGNFPGRFSGRQFSNSRSEMNVSTLELGDSALYLCASSTMTDQETQYFGPGTRLLVL.